A single sample gave rise to the 5 T cell receptor beta chains below, sequenced in a study of blood T cell dynamics during melanoma immunotherapy. The antigens of these receptors remain unknown. Notes on the study in general: The most clonal sorted CD8+ subset, immune-effector cells, was closest to cell-free DNA CDR3 sequences.

Clones were read by immunoSEQ multiplex PCR, and TCRdb kept only the in-frame ones, dropping some. Of thousands of clones listed, around three quarters are singletons. Time point of the sample: week 3, after first cycle of checkpoint inhibitor. The CD3+ CD4- CD8+ CD45RA- CD45RO-high CD27- CCR7- memory phenotype defined TIE cells. Sequencing used CD8+ T cells from blood, obtained from a patient treated with checkpoint blockade. All receptors derive from a human donor with melanoma.

The genes are TRBV9 and TRBJ2-3; D uncertain. In germline, CDR1 is SGDLS, CDR2 YYNGEE. This CDR3 has 15 residues. Deletions cut 3 bases from V and 0 bases from J, with 11 bases between. The CDR3 DNA is TGTGCCAGCAGCGGTAAGGTATACAGCACAGATACGCAGTATTTT. It is translated as CASSGKVYSTDTQYF.

The chain has TRBV6-1 and TRBJ1-2; weak D call: TRBD1 (5 bases). The germline V gene encodes CDR1 MNHNS and CDR2 SASEGT. The CDR3 runs 14 residues. The V end lost 9 bases, the J end lost 4 bases, and 18 bases lay between the germline ends. The CDR3 nucleotides are TGTGCCAGTATAGGAGGCGTCGGGACCTATGGCTACACCTTC. It yields the protein CASIGGVGTYGYTF.

This clone rates as large. The V call is TRBV19, the J call TRBJ2-7, with D unresolved. In germline, CDR1 is LNHDA, CDR2 SQIVND (reference sequence). This CDR3 comprises 13 residues. V was pared by 5 bases and J by 0 bases, with 8 bases between. CDR3 nucleotide sequence: TGTGCCAGTAGTCTAGGGTCCTCCTACGAGCAGTACTTC. Its translation is CASSLGSSYEQYF.

A single count supports this clone. The gene calls are TRBV19 and TRBJ2-1, with TRBD2 matching over 7 bases. The CDR3 has 14 amino acids. Germline loops: CDR1 LNHDA, CDR2 SQIVND (reference sequence). V trimming: 6 bases; J trimming: 5 bases; junction bases outside the gene matches: 7. This CDR3 is CASRALAAHNEQFF. CDR3 sequence (DNA): TGTGCCAGTAGGGCTCTAGCGGCCCACAATGAGCAGTTCTTC.

The V gene is TRBV29-1, the J gene TRBJ1-2; a weak D match, TRBD1 (5 bases). CDR3 size: 12 residues. Germline lookup yields CDR1 SQVTM and CDR2 ANQGSEA. V dropped 2 bases and J dropped 4 bases, with 8 bases sitting between them. CDR3 in amino acids: CSVESGGYGYTF. The CDR3 nucleotides read TGCAGCGTTGAATCTGGGGGCTATGGCTACACCTTC.